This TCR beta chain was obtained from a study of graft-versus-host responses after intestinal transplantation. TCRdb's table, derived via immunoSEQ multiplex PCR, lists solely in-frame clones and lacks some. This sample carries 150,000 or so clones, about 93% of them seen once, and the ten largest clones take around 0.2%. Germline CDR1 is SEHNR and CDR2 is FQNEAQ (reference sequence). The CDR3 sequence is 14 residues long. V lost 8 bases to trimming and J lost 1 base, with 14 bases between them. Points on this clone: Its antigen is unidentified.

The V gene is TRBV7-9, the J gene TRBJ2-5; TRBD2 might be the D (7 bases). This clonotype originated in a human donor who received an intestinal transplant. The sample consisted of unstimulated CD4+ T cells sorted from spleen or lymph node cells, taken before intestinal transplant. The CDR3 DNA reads TGTGCCAGCTCCTCGGGGGGCCCCCAAGAGACCCAGTACTTC. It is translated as CASSSGGPQETQYF.